The subject of this entry is one TCR beta chain. Its antigen is not identified. Genomic DNA templated the TCR beta VDJ and CDR3 profiling. One entry per CDR3 protein results from TCRdb running MiXCR on the reads. The sample consists of around 190,000 distinct CDR3 sequences, 61% of them appearing once. The CDR3 is 13 amino acids. V was trimmed by 3 bases and J by 3 bases, leaving 6 bases between them. This entry belongs to a study of CD8+CD57+ T cells in acquired aplastic anemia. Turning to the study itself: Mean DNA quantity obtained from sorted CD4+ and CD8+ cells was around 3.2 ug. General study findings and limits: About 27 CD8+ CDR3 sequences were shared between patients and controls.

Sequenced: sorted CD4+, CD8+, or CD8+CD57+ T cells (not recorded which) from PBMCs. The chain is built from TRBV12-3 or TRBV12-4 and TRBJ1-3; no definite D call. The receptor was isolated from a human donor in good health. Written as DNA, the CDR3 is TGTGCCAGCAGTTTTCCGGTTGGAAACACCATATATTTT. Translated, it gives CASSFPVGNTIYF.